These 10 T cell receptor beta chains were all obtained from the same sample, sequenced in a study of Tregs in tolerant kidney transplant recipients. Clones were read by immunoSEQ multiplex PCR, and TCRdb kept only the in-frame ones, dropping some. This listing includes approximately 52,000 clones. The sequencing used CD4+ T cells from blood, collected before the transplant. All receptors come from a human donor who received a combined kidney and bone marrow transplant.

As regards this clone: The missing CDR3 end, 3 residues past where the read stops, is filled in from the germline J gene. This rearrangement joins TRBV18 to TRBJ1-3; TRBD1 agrees at 8 bases. This CDR3 comprises 18 residues. Trimming removed 1 base from V and 4 bases from J; junction bases left unmatched: 12. Germline V lookup: CDR1 KGHSH, CDR2 LQKENI. The chain's CDR3 is CASSPLGGQGLNGNTIYF. The covered CDR3 bases are TGTGCCAGCTCACCACTGGGTGGACAGGGATTGAACGGAAACACC.

CDR3 bases read: TGCGCCAGCAGCCAAGACCCTCCGACAGGGGGTGGCACAGATACG. Translation: CASSQDPPTGGGTDT. The entire CDR3 protein is CASSQDPPTGGGTDTQYF. The V call is TRBV4-1, the J call TRBJ2-3; 9 bases agree with TRBD1. Read data end 3 residues before the CDR3 end; the end is taken from the germline J gene. The germline CDR1 and CDR2 sequences are MGHRA and YSYEKL. This CDR3 comprises 18 residues. J was trimmed by 1 base and V by 0 bases; bases with no gene match: 8.

Concerning this clone: The read gets to within 3 residues of the CDR3 end, and the germline J gene fills in the rest. The gene calls are TRBV30 and TRBJ1-1; tentatively, D is TRBD1 (6 bases). Trimming removed 2 bases from V and 1 base from J, with 8 bases in between. This CDR3 comprises 13 residues. Per germline, CDR1 GTSNPN and CDR2 SVGIG (reference sequence). The CDR3 DNA, read in part, is TGTGCCTGGAGTCGACAGGAGAACACTGAA. Amino acid sequence: CAWSRQENTE. The complete CDR3 sequence is CAWSRQENTEAFF.

Regarding this clone: With the read ending 3 residues before the CDR3 end, the germline J gene is used to fill in that end. The chain uses TRBV7-3 and TRBJ2-1; TRBD1 aligns across 7 bases. V trimming: 5 bases; J trimming: 9 bases; junction bases outside the gene matches: 7. Germline lookup yields CDR1 SGHTA and CDR2 FQGTGA. The CDR3 is 13 residues long. CDR3 bases read: TGTGCCAGCAGCCCTACAGGGGCTGGTGAG. It is translated as CASSPTGAGE. The CDR3 reads in full as CASSPTGAGEQFF.

Details on this clone: The CDR3 end is not reached by the read, which stops 3 residues before it; the germline J gene fills it in. The chain is built from TRBV18 and TRBJ2-2, with 8 bases that match TRBD1. Losses at the gene ends were 1 base for V and 3 bases for J; bases not matched to a gene: 7. There are 17 residues in the CDR3. Germline CDR1 reads KGHSH; CDR2 reads LQKENI. The CDR3 sequence: CASSPRWTGPDTGELFF. The CDR3 DNA, read in part, is TGTGCCAGCTCACCACGGTGGACAGGGCCGGACACCGGGGAG. The full variable domain, with the rest looked up from reference TRBV18 and TRBJ2-2, is NAGVMQNPRHLVRRRGQEARLRCSPMKGHSHVYWYRQLPEEGLKFMVYLQKENIIDESGMPKERFSAEFPKEGPSILRIQQVVRGDSAAYFCASSPRWTGPDTGELFFGEGSRLTVL.

As for this clone: The read stops 3 residues short of the end of the CDR3; the missing end is completed from the germline J gene. V is TRBV20-1 and J is TRBJ1-5; TRBD1 agrees at 8 bases. CDR3 length equals 15 residues. Germline assignment: CDR1 DFQATT and CDR2 SNEGSKA (reference sequence). The trim removed 1 base at V and 7 bases at J, leaving 9 bases unmatched. The CDR3 region is CSARVPLAGGQPQHF. The CDR3 DNA, read in part, is TGCAGTGCTAGAGTTCCCCTGGCAGGGGGCCAGCCC.

Turning to this clone: The DNA ends 3 residues before the CDR3 does, and the rest of the CDR3 is filled in from the germline J gene. The chain combines TRBV11-2 with TRBJ2-1; 10 bases agree with TRBD2. Germline V gene sequence: CDR1 SGHAT, CDR2 FQNNGV. The CDR3 length is 14 residues. Trimming at V came to 5 bases and at J to 4 bases, leaving 2 bases not matched to a gene. CDR3 bases read: TGTGCCAGCAGCCTTAGCGGGGGGTACAATGAG. Its protein is CASSLSGGYNE. The CDR3, in full, reads CASSLSGGYNEQFF.

The CDR3 bases that were read are TGCAGTGCTAGAGATCTAGCGGGTACCTACGAG. Translating gives CSARDLAGTYE. Given in full, the CDR3 is CSARDLAGTYEQYF. The genes are TRBV20-1 and TRBJ2-7, with 8 bases that match TRBD2. The read is 3 residues too short to cover the CDR3 end, so that end is filled in from the germline J gene. This CDR3 has 14 residues. CDR1 is DFQATT, CDR2 SNEGSKA, per germline (reference sequence). V shed 0 bases, J shed 2 bases, and the junction held 3 bases outside the gene matches.

A note on this clone: The read is 3 residues too short to cover the CDR3 end, so that end is filled in from the germline J gene. The chain recombines TRBV7-2 with TRBJ2-1; tentatively, D is TRBD1 (5 bases). Germline V lookup: CDR1 SGHTA, CDR2 FQGNSA. There are 13 residues in the CDR3. V lost 4 bases and J 3 bases, leaving 7 bases between the germline ends. The CDR3 DNA, read in part, is TGTGCCAGCAGCTACGACAGCTACAATGAG. Amino acid sequence: CASSYDSYNE. The complete CDR3 sequence is CASSYDSYNEQFF.

Concerning this clone: The CDR3 end lies 3 residues beyond the end of the read and is filled in from the germline J gene. The rearrangement uses TRBV6-2 or TRBV6-3 and TRBJ2-3; 12 bases align to TRBD2. The germline gives CDR1 MNHEY, CDR2 SVGEGT. The trim removed 5 bases at V and 5 bases at J, leaving 5 bases unmatched. This CDR3 is built from 15 residues. The CDR3 sequence: CASSGASGRVDTQYF. CDR3 DNA, as far as it was read: TGTGCCAGCAGTGGCGCTAGCGGGAGGGTAGATACG.